Listed below are T cell receptor beta chains from one sample, sequenced in a study of blood T cell repertoires in COVID-19. Measured with immunoSEQ multiplex PCR; TCRdb has only the in-frame clones, and not every one. In the table there are about 64,000 clones, around 80% of which are singletons. Sequenced input: peripheral blood. The source of these receptors is a man in his sixties with COVID-19, enrolled during active disease. The CDR3 runs from the conserved cysteine through the conserved F or W. D genes are given only for firm matches. Clone size is stated in some rows and not others, as once, few, many or a class when expanded.

v_gene,d_gene,abundance,j_gene,CDR3aa,CDR3nt
TRBV19,NA,NA,TRBJ1-5,CASNRGRNPSQGQPQHF,TGTGCCAGTAACCGGGGGAGGAATCCATCCCAGGGTCAGCCCCAGCATTTT
TRBV12-3/TRBV12-4,NA,NA,TRBJ2-3,CASSPVADTQYF,TGTGCCAGCAGTCCGGTGGCAGATACGCAGTATTTT
TRBV5-1,TRBD1,NA,TRBJ2-1,CASTNPGQGGGQFF,TGCGCCAGCACCAACCCGGGACAGGGCGGGGGGCAGTTCTTC
TRBV28,TRBD1,NA,TRBJ1-1,CASSSLRQGIEAFF,TGTGCCAGCAGTTCCCTCCGACAGGGGATTGAAGCTTTCTTT
TRBV19,TRBD2,once,TRBJ2-2,CASSISGGTGELFF,TGTGCCAGTAGTATCAGCGGGGGAACCGGGGAGCTGTTTTTT
TRBV29-1,TRBD2,NA,TRBJ2-7,CSVGLAGEDYEQYF,TGCAGCGTTGGCCTAGCGGGAGAAGACTACGAGCAGTACTTC
TRBV2,NA,NA,TRBJ1-1,CASSEKETEAFF,TGTGCCAGCAGTGAAAAGGAGACTGAAGCTTTCTTT
TRBV27,NA,medium-sized,TRBJ2-3,CASRPLMARGGDTQYF,TGTGCCAGCAGGCCCTTGATGGCGCGAGGGGGTGATACGCAGTATTTT
TRBV4-1,NA,NA,TRBJ1-3,CASSQDPYEVTVSGNTIYF,TGCGCCAGCAGCCAAGATCCATACGAGGTTACGGTCTCTGGAAACACCATATATTTT
TRBV11-3,TRBD2,NA,TRBJ2-1,CASSFATTSGSYNEQFF,TGTGCCAGCAGCTTCGCCACGACTAGCGGCTCCTACAATGAGCAGTTCTTC
TRBV4-1,NA,NA,TRBJ2-5,CASSQDRHNQETQYF,TGCGCCAGCAGCCAAGATCGACACAACCAAGAGACCCAGTACTTC
TRBV6-5,TRBD1,NA,TRBJ1-2,CASSLNRGGYTF,TGTGCCAGCAGTTTGAACAGGGGAGGCTACACCTTC
TRBV7-9,TRBD2,NA,TRBJ2-1,CASTPGGLAGGRGSYNEQFF,TGTGCCAGCACCCCCGGCGGACTAGCGGGAGGACGAGGGTCCTACAATGAGCAGTTCTTC
TRBV10-3,TRBD2,NA,TRBJ2-3,CAISEGLALNTQYF,TGTGCCATCAGTGAGGGACTAGCGTTGAATACGCAGTATTTT
TRBV21-1,NA,NA,TRBJ1-5,CASSREYNQPQHF,TGTGCCAGCAGCCGGGAGTACAATCAGCCCCAGCATTTT
TRBV3-1/TRBV3-2,NA,NA,TRBJ2-1,CASSQELAGGNEQFF,TGTGCCAGCAGCCAAGAGTTGGCAGGAGGCAATGAGCAGTTCTTC
TRBV3-1/TRBV3-2,NA,NA,TRBJ1-6,CASSQEAGPHSPLHF,TGTGCCAGCAGCCAAGAGGCAGGGCCCCATTCACCCCTCCACTTT
TRBV5-5,TRBD2,once,TRBJ2-2,CASSFGLAGAGELFF,TGTGCCAGCAGCTTTGGACTAGCGGGAGCCGGGGAGCTGTTTTTT
TRBV27,NA,NA,TRBJ1-1,CASSLSGFGNLNTEAFF,TGTGCCAGCAGTTTATCTGGCTTTGGCAACCTGAACACTGAAGCTTTCTTT
TRBV7-9,TRBD1,NA,TRBJ2-2,CASSLGTGDTGELFF,TGTGCCAGCAGCTTAGGTACAGGGGACACCGGGGAGCTGTTTTTT
TRBV29-1,TRBD1,few,TRBJ1-2,CSVVQGGSGYTF,TGCAGCGTTGTCCAGGGGGGATCTGGCTACACCTTC
TRBV10-2,TRBD2,NA,TRBJ2-3,CAAGDPRTDTQYF,TGCGCCGCGGGGGACCCGCGCACAGATACGCAGTATTTT
TRBV10-3,NA,NA,TRBJ2-2,CAISERTTGGELFF,TGTGCCATCAGTGAACGGACTACGGGCGGGGAGCTGTTTTTT
TRBV5-1,TRBD2,once,TRBJ2-7,CASSLTSGYEQYF,TGCGCCAGCAGCTTGACTAGCGGGTACGAGCAGTACTTC
TRBV19,TRBD1,NA,TRBJ2-7,CASSSDRGEADEQYF,TGTGCCAGTAGCTCGGACAGGGGCGAGGCGGACGAGCAGTACTTC
TRBV28,TRBD2,NA,TRBJ2-3,CAIRPGLATDTQYF,TGTGCCATCCGACCGGGACTAGCCACAGATACGCAGTATTTT
TRBV28,TRBD1,NA,TRBJ1-2,CASSLGPGGINGYTF,TGTGCCAGCAGTTTAGGGCCAGGGGGGATCAATGGCTACACCTTC
TRBV7-9,NA,NA,TRBJ1-1,CASSTSWTGNTEAFF,TGTGCCAGCAGCACTAGTTGGACCGGGAACACTGAAGCTTTCTTT
TRBV29-1,NA,NA,TRBJ2-1,CSVEGPLTGSPYNEQFF,TGCAGCGTTGAAGGTCCTCTCACAGGGAGTCCGTACAATGAGCAGTTCTTC
TRBV2,TRBD2,NA,TRBJ2-7,CASSRGRAYEQYF,TGTGCCAGCAGTCGGGGGAGGGCCTACGAGCAGTACTTC
TRBV7-2,NA,NA,TRBJ2-3,CASSLTVMLLGQLTDTQYF,TGTGCCAGCAGCTTAACTGTGATGCTTCTGGGGCAATTGACAGATACGCAGTATTTT
TRBV5-4,TRBD1,NA,TRBJ2-2,CASRGQGAGGELFF,TGTGCCAGCAGAGGACAGGGGGCAGGTGGGGAGCTGTTTTTT
TRBV5-1,NA,NA,TRBJ2-3,CASSFWGRDTQYF,TGCGCCAGCAGCTTTTGGGGGCGAGATACGCAGTATTTT
TRBV5-4,TRBD1,NA,TRBJ1-4,CASSGTGVGNEKLFF,TGTGCCAGCAGCGGCACAGGGGTGGGGAATGAAAAACTGTTTTTT
TRBV27,NA,NA,TRBJ2-1,CASSPGSHYNEQFF,TGTGCCAGCAGTCCCGGGTCCCACTACAATGAGCAGTTCTTC
TRBV19,TRBD2,NA,TRBJ2-1,CASGPGTTQFF,TGTGCCAGTGGTCCCGGGACTACGCAGTTCTTC
TRBV4-2,TRBD2,NA,TRBJ2-7,CASSQDAGGNPSYEQYF,TGTGCCAGCAGCCAAGACGCGGGGGGCAACCCCTCCTACGAGCAGTACTTC
TRBV7-6,TRBD2,NA,TRBJ2-3,CASSPGGTTSADTQYF,TGTGCCAGCAGCCCGGGGGGGACCACCTCCGCAGATACGCAGTATTTT
TRBV19,TRBD2,NA,TRBJ2-1,CASSRAAGGYNEQFF,TGTGCCAGTAGTCGAGCGGCGGGAGGTTACAATGAGCAGTTCTTC
TRBV2,TRBD1,NA,TRBJ2-1,CASSDEGAPNEQFF,TGTGCCAGCAGTGATGAGGGGGCCCCCAATGAGCAGTTCTTC
TRBV19,TRBD1,NA,TRBJ1-6,CASNGQGGNSPLHF,TGTGCCAGTAACGGACAGGGCGGAAATTCACCCCTCCACTTT
TRBV7-2,TRBD2,NA,TRBJ2-7,CASSLGLAVTYEQYF,TGTGCCAGCAGCTTAGGGCTAGCGGTGACCTACGAGCAGTACTTC
TRBV11-2,NA,NA,TRBJ1-5,CASSFQEEQPQHF,TGTGCCAGCAGTTTTCAGGAGGAACAGCCCCAGCATTTT
TRBV6-2/TRBV6-3,NA,NA,TRBJ2-5,CASSHGETQYF,TGTGCCAGCAGCCACGGAGAGACCCAGTACTTC